This T cell receptor (beta chain) was retrieved from a study of T cells expressing NK-cell markers. This CDR3 is built from 12 residues. Using the 5' RACE reads, TCRdb records one entry per CDR3 protein without DNA. This repertoire comprises about 110,000 distinct CDR3 sequences; its ten largest clones make up 18%. Sequencing was done on a sample of blood T cells: a sorted CD56 or NKG2C T cell subset, CD4+ or CD8+ T cells, or bulk PBMC T cells (not recorded which). The genes are TRBV12-3 or TRBV12-4 and TRBJ2-1; TCRdb's D call, TRBD1, is unchecked because there is no DNA. The sequence derives from a woman between 18 and 75 years old in good health. CDR3 loop: CASGQSYNEQFF.